The 16 T cell receptor beta chains below were found in one sample sequenced in a study of T cell changes during pregnancy in multiple sclerosis. Assay used: immunoSEQ multiplex PCR; TCRdb lists only in-frame clones, some missing. Seen here are 130,000 or so clones, less than 97% observed once, and the top ten hold more than 0.4%. The starting material was peripheral blood, obtained after pregnancy. These receptors all stem from a female donor with multiple sclerosis, enrolled in a pregnancy study.

The chain uses TRBV19 and TRBJ2-7, with 15 bases aligning to TRBD2. The CDR3 extends over 15 amino acids. Unmatched junction bases numbered 3, after V lost 3 bases and J lost 6 bases. Germline loops: CDR1 LNHDA, CDR2 SQIVND (reference sequence). CDR3 sequence: CASSISGLAGGEQYF. CDR3 in DNA: TGTGCCAGTAGTATCTCGGGACTAGCGGGAGGCGAGCAGTACTTC.

This sequence joins TRBV7-6 and TRBJ2-2, with 9 bases identical to TRBD2. Germline V gene lookup returns CDR1 SGHVS and CDR2 FNYEAQ. The CDR3 length is 17 residues. V lost 3 bases, J lost 1 base, and 6 bases stayed unmatched. CDR3 DNA: TGTGCCAGCAGCTTGTGGGGAGCGGGAGGGAACACCGGGGAGCTGTTTTTT. Its translation is CASSLWGAGGNTGELFF.

The rearrangement joins TRBV4-2 to TRBJ2-1, with 7 bases fitting TRBD2. Per the germline V gene, CDR1 is LGHNA and CDR2 is YNFKEQ. This CDR3 spans 16 amino acids. V was clipped by 3 bases and J by 1 base; unmatched bases: 6. CDR3 in amino acids: CASSQGTGGSYNEQFF. CDR3 sequence (DNA): TGTGCCAGCAGCCAGGGCACGGGGGGATCCTACAATGAGCAGTTCTTC.

The J gene is TRBJ2-1, the V gene TRBV7-9, with a weak D call TRBD2 (6 bases). Germline V gives CDR1 SEHNR, CDR2 FQNEAQ (reference sequence). CDR3 length equals 16 residues. V lost 3 bases, J lost 6 bases, and 18 bases lay in between. The CDR3 DNA reads as TGTGCCAGCAGCTTGACGTCCGGGACTGTTTCCAATGAGCAGTTCTTC. This encodes CASSLTSGTVSNEQFF.

The rearrangement links TRBV7-2 to TRBJ1-4, with D possibly being TRBD1 (5 bases). V was cut by 4 bases and J by 7 bases, with 13 bases left in between. The length of the CDR3 is 14 residues. CDR1 is SGHTA and CDR2 is FQGNSA in the germline V gene. The CDR3 protein is CASSSRAQGEKLFF. CDR3 coding DNA: TGTGCCAGCAGCTCACGAGCGCAGGGTGAAAAACTGTTTTTT.

The rearrangement joins TRBV5-4 to TRBJ1-2; 7 positions match TRBD1. V lost 6 bases to trimming and J lost 0 bases; unmatched junction nucleotides: 17. The CDR3 loop spans 18 amino acids. Germline loops: CDR1 SGHNT, CDR2 YYREEE (reference sequence). Written as DNA, the CDR3 is TGTGCCAGCACAGGTCTGACGGGACAGCGGAGGACTAACTATGGCTACACCTTC. As protein: CASTGLTGQRRTNYGYTF.

The chain employs TRBV5-1 and TRBJ2-1; D remains unclear. The CDR3 spans 14 residues. The germline V gene has CDR1 SGHRS and CDR2 YFSETQ. V lost 1 base and J 2 bases, leaving 7 bases between the germline ends. This CDR3 reads CASSLIAAYNEQFF. The CDR3 DNA reads TGCGCCAGCAGCTTGATTGCGGCCTACAATGAGCAGTTCTTC. The full variable domain, completed using reference TRBV5-1 and TRBJ2-1, is KAGVTQTPRYLIKTRGQQVTLSCSPISGHRSVSWYQQTPGQGLQFLFEYFSETQRNKGNFPGRFSGRQFSNSRSEMNVSTLELGDSALYLCASSLIAAYNEQFFGPGTRLTVL.

The V gene is TRBV11-2, the J gene TRBJ1-3; D ambiguous. Trimming pared 4 bases from V and 0 bases from J, leaving 4 bases between. Germline CDR1 SGHAT, CDR2 FQNNGV. The CDR3 covers 13 residues. Written as DNA, the CDR3 is TGTGCCAGCAGCTCAGTCTCTGGAAACACCATATATTTT. Its protein product is CASSSVSGNTIYF.

V gene TRBV6-1 combines with J gene TRBJ2-7; 7 nucleotides agree with TRBD1. The CDR3 extends over 14 amino acids. V shed 4 bases, J shed 0 bases, and the junction held 3 bases outside the gene matches. The V gene's germline CDR1 is MNHNS and CDR2 SASEGT. The chain's CDR3 is CASSARQGSYEQYF. The DNA for the CDR3 is TGTGCCAGCAGTGCCCGACAGGGCTCCTACGAGCAGTACTTC.

The chain employs TRBV6-1 and TRBJ2-6; D is ambiguous. Trimming pared 1 base from V and 3 bases from J, leaving 7 bases between. The CDR3 has 15 residues. Looked up from germline, CDR1 is MNHNS and CDR2 is SASEGT. As DNA, the CDR3 is TGTGCCAGCAGTGAAGGGCAGGATGGGGCCAACGTCCTGACTTTC. Encoded protein: CASSEGQDGANVLTF.

J is TRBJ2-1 and V is TRBV19; TRBD1 is a possible D gene (6 bases). The length of the CDR3 is 14 residues. The V gene lost 1 base and the J gene lost 5 bases, with 9 bases spanning the gap. Per germline, CDR1 LNHDA and CDR2 SQIVND (reference sequence). CDR3 region: CASSIGGQNNEQFF. CDR3 coding DNA: TGTGCCAGTAGTATAGGGGGACAAAACAATGAGCAGTTCTTC.

The genes are TRBV4-1 and TRBJ1-2; no clear D. The CDR3 runs 14 residues. Germline V gene sequence: CDR1 MGHRA, CDR2 YSYEKL. Trimming removed 4 bases from V and 3 bases from J, with 12 bases in between. CDR3 DNA sequence: TGCGCCAGCAGCCCCGACACGAGCTACTATGGCTACACCTTC. Protein sequence: CASSPDTSYYGYTF.

This clone is a singleton in its sample. The genes are TRBV13 and TRBJ2-7; weak D call: TRBD1 (5 bases). There are 14 residues in the CDR3. V was trimmed by 4 bases and J by 1 base, leaving 11 bases between them. From germline, CDR1 is PRHDT and CDR2 FYEKMQ (reference sequence). The CDR3 here is CASSSPDRSYEQYF. CDR3 DNA sequence: TGTGCCAGCAGCTCCCCCGACAGATCCTACGAGCAGTACTTC. The variable domain in full, completed from reference TRBV13 and TRBJ2-7, reads AAGVIQSPRHLIKEKRETATLKCYPIPRHDTVYWYQQGPGQDPQFLISFYEKMQSDKGSIPDRFSAQQFSDYHSELNMSSLELGDSALYFCASSSPDRSYEQYFGPGTRLTVT.

This chain links TRBV25-1 with TRBJ2-4; 8 bases line up with TRBD2. The CDR3 is 15 amino acids. Per germline, CDR1 MGHDK and CDR2 SYGVNS. The ends lost 6 bases at V and 7 bases at J; junction bases unmatched: 11. In DNA, the CDR3 is TGTGCCAGCAGCAAACTCACGGGGGGGGCTAACATTCAGTACTTC. This gives the protein CASSKLTGGANIQYF.

The chain employs TRBV9 and TRBJ2-1; 8 bases are shared with TRBD2. V shed 0 bases, J shed 5 bases, and the junction held 4 bases outside the gene matches. The CDR3 has 15 amino acids. CDR1 and CDR2 from the germline V gene are SGDLS and YYNGEE. DNA for the CDR3: TGTGCCAGCAGCGTAGGAGCGGGAGCGAACAATGAGCAGTTCTTC. Its protein is CASSVGAGANNEQFF.

The V gene is TRBV19, the J gene TRBJ2-7, with D unclear. Trimming stripped 6 bases from V and 2 bases from J, with 14 bases between. CDR3 length equals 14 residues. Germline V lookup: CDR1 LNHDA, CDR2 SQIVND (reference sequence). CDR3 loop: CASSDISTPYEQYF. DNA of the CDR3: TGTGCCAGTAGCGACATCAGTACTCCCTACGAGCAGTACTTC.